These T cell receptor beta chains were read from a single sample in a study of PD-1 blockade in mismatch repair-deficient tumors. Assay used: immunoSEQ multiplex PCR; TCRdb lists only in-frame clones, some missing. The profile covers about 14,000 clones, with less than 90% appearing a single time and around 24% taken by the ten largest. These receptors have no identified antigens. The sequenced sample was cells cultured in vitro, obtained from a patient treated with pembrolizumab. These receptors were collected from an adult with mismatch repair-deficient cancer. The CDR3 runs from the conserved cysteine through the conserved F or W. Each record gives: V gene, clone size, D gene, J gene, CDR3 protein, CDR3 DNA. The D gene is left open where the match is weak. Size values are once, few and many counts, or a class for expanded clones, and some rows have none.

V gene: TRBV11-3; clone size: once; D gene: TRBD2; J gene: TRBJ2-5; CDR3 protein: CASRPSSGRAQETQYF; CDR3 DNA: TGTGCCAGCAGACCCTCTAGCGGGAGGGCCCAAGAGACCCAGTACTTC
V gene: TRBV11-1; clone size: few; D gene: .; J gene: TRBJ2-7; CDR3 protein: CASTRKPTYEQYF; CDR3 DNA: TGTGCCAGCACTAGGAAACCTACCTACGAGCAGTACTTC
V gene: TRBV20-1; clone size: once; D gene: .; J gene: TRBJ2-5; CDR3 protein: CSAPLRGTQYF; CDR3 DNA: TGCAGTGCTCCGCTTAGGGGGACCCAGTACTTC
V gene: TRBV7-9; clone size: .; D gene: .; J gene: TRBJ1-1; CDR3 protein: CASSYEGAKAFF; CDR3 DNA: TGTGCCAGCAGCTATGAAGGGGCTAAAGCTTTCTTT
V gene: TRBV6-1; clone size: .; D gene: .; J gene: TRBJ2-3; CDR3 protein: CASSESIAGEGAGTDTQYF; CDR3 DNA: TGTGCCAGCAGTGAAAGTATTGCGGGAGAGGGGGCGGGCACAGATACGCAGTATTTT
V gene: TRBV7-8; clone size: .; D gene: TRBD2; J gene: TRBJ2-3; CDR3 protein: CASSHGFWREIATQYF; CDR3 DNA: TGTGCCAGCAGCCATGGCTTCTGGCGGGAGATAGCTACGCAGTATTTT
V gene: TRBV5-1; clone size: .; D gene: .; J gene: TRBJ2-7; CDR3 protein: CASSFWGYEQYF; CDR3 DNA: TGCGCCAGCAGCTTTTGGGGATACGAGCAGTACTTC
V gene: TRBV10-3; clone size: .; D gene: .; J gene: TRBJ2-2; CDR3 protein: CAISVGVRTGELFF; CDR3 DNA: TGTGCCATCAGTGTAGGGGTACGCACCGGGGAGCTGTTTTTT
V gene: TRBV18; clone size: .; D gene: TRBD2; J gene: TRBJ2-7; CDR3 protein: CASSPPASGRGEQYF; CDR3 DNA: TGTGCCAGCTCACCACCGGCTAGCGGGAGGGGTGAGCAGTACTTC
V gene: TRBV11-3; clone size: .; D gene: TRBD1; J gene: TRBJ1-1; CDR3 protein: CASSPTGTLITEAFF; CDR3 DNA: TGTGCCAGCAGCCCGACAGGGACGTTGATCACTGAAGCTTTCTTT
V gene: TRBV7-9; clone size: .; D gene: .; J gene: TRBJ2-2; CDR3 protein: CASMLWGTDTGELFF; CDR3 DNA: TGTGCCAGCATGTTGTGGGGGACCGACACCGGGGAGCTGTTTTTT
V gene: TRBV5-8; clone size: .; D gene: .; J gene: TRBJ1-2; CDR3 protein: CASAGHPNPSYGYTF; CDR3 DNA: TGTGCCAGCGCGGGACACCCGAATCCTTCCTATGGCTACACCTTC
V gene: TRBV6-5; clone size: .; D gene: .; J gene: TRBJ1-1; CDR3 protein: CASRGDGTTEAFF; CDR3 DNA: TGTGCCAGCAGGGGGGATGGTACCACTGAAGCTTTCTTT
V gene: TRBV6-1; clone size: .; D gene: .; J gene: TRBJ2-7; CDR3 protein: CASSESGVFYEQYF; CDR3 DNA: TGTGCCAGCAGTGAATCCGGGGTCTTCTACGAGCAGTACTTC
V gene: TRBV4-2; clone size: .; D gene: .; J gene: TRBJ2-1; CDR3 protein: CASSFVNEQFF; CDR3 DNA: TGTGCCAGCAGCTTTGTCAATGAGCAGTTCTTC
V gene: TRBV11-2; clone size: .; D gene: TRBD1; J gene: TRBJ2-7; CDR3 protein: CASSLNRGKDYEQYF; CDR3 DNA: TGTGCCAGCAGCTTGAACAGGGGGAAGGACTACGAGCAGTACTTC
V gene: TRBV27; clone size: .; D gene: .; J gene: TRBJ2-3; CDR3 protein: CASTHYRDLSTDTQYF; CDR3 DNA: TGTGCCAGCACCCACTACCGGGACCTAAGCACAGATACGCAGTATTTT
V gene: TRBV5-1; clone size: .; D gene: .; J gene: TRBJ1-4; CDR3 protein: CASSLGVANEKLFF; CDR3 DNA: TGCGCCAGCAGCTTGGGAGTAGCTAATGAAAAACTGTTTTTT
V gene: TRBV19; clone size: .; D gene: TRBD1; J gene: TRBJ2-7; CDR3 protein: CASSTTGERAYEQYF; CDR3 DNA: TGTGCCAGTAGTACGACAGGGGAGAGAGCCTACGAGCAGTACTTC
V gene: TRBV28; clone size: few; D gene: TRBD1; J gene: TRBJ1-2; CDR3 protein: CASSLDRGRGYGYTF; CDR3 DNA: TGTGCCAGCAGTTTAGACAGGGGGCGCGGCTATGGCTACACCTTC
V gene: TRBV7-2; clone size: .; D gene: .; J gene: TRBJ2-5; CDR3 protein: CASSLMGLTKETQYF; CDR3 DNA: TGTGCCAGCAGCTTAATGGGACTGACGAAAGAGACCCAGTACTTC
V gene: TRBV13; clone size: once; D gene: .; J gene: TRBJ1-1; CDR3 protein: CASSSLLTEVEAFF; CDR3 DNA: TGTGCCAGCAGCTCCTTATTGACAGAAGTTGAAGCTTTCTTT
V gene: TRBV7-2; clone size: .; D gene: TRBD2; J gene: TRBJ2-7; CDR3 protein: CASSRLAGSNEQYF; CDR3 DNA: TGTGCCAGCAGCCGACTAGCGGGAAGTAACGAGCAGTACTTC
V gene: TRBV28; clone size: .; D gene: .; J gene: TRBJ2-3; CDR3 protein: CASSLVDTQYF; CDR3 DNA: TGTGCCAGCAGTTTGGTGGATACGCAGTATTTT
V gene: TRBV30; clone size: .; D gene: .; J gene: TRBJ2-7; CDR3 protein: CAWSVLGLSSSYEQYF; CDR3 DNA: TGTGCCTGGAGTGTACTGGGGCTATCCTCCTCCTACGAGCAGTACTTC
V gene: TRBV13; clone size: once; D gene: .; J gene: TRBJ1-4; CDR3 protein: CASSLYRATNEKLFF; CDR3 DNA: TGTGCCAGCAGCTTATACAGAGCAACTAATGAAAAACTGTTTTTT
V gene: TRBV28; clone size: .; D gene: .; J gene: TRBJ1-1; CDR3 protein: CASSLLYTEAFF; CDR3 DNA: TGTGCCAGCAGTTTATTGTACACTGAAGCTTTCTTT
V gene: TRBV29-1; clone size: .; D gene: TRBD1; J gene: TRBJ1-1; CDR3 protein: CSAGTGTNTEAFF; CDR3 DNA: TGCAGCGCGGGGACAGGGACGAACACTGAAGCTTTCTTT
V gene: TRBV18; clone size: .; D gene: TRBD2; J gene: TRBJ2-1; CDR3 protein: CASSPTRTSRLEQFF; CDR3 DNA: TGTGCCAGCTCCCCCACGCGGACTAGCCGGCTTGAGCAGTTCTTC
V gene: TRBV4-2; clone size: .; D gene: TRBD1; J gene: TRBJ2-7; CDR3 protein: CASSPLDRVYEQYF; CDR3 DNA: TGTGCCAGCAGCCCCCTTGACAGGGTCTACGAGCAGTACTTC
V gene: TRBV5-1; clone size: .; D gene: .; J gene: TRBJ2-5; CDR3 protein: CASSGQFETQYF; CDR3 DNA: TGCGCCAGCAGCGGTCAGTTCGAGACCCAGTACTTC
V gene: TRBV5-1; clone size: .; D gene: TRBD2; J gene: TRBJ2-3; CDR3 protein: CASSLDSKIAGSADTQYF; CDR3 DNA: TGCGCCAGCAGCTTAGACAGTAAAATAGCGGGAAGCGCAGATACGCAGTATTTT
V gene: TRBV15; clone size: .; D gene: TRBD2; J gene: TRBJ2-1; CDR3 protein: CATSREGSGSWNEQFF; CDR3 DNA: TGTGCCACCAGCAGAGAAGGCAGCGGGAGTTGGAATGAGCAGTTCTTC
V gene: TRBV2; clone size: .; D gene: .; J gene: TRBJ2-3; CDR3 protein: CATSRRGPVTDTQYF; CDR3 DNA: TGTGCCACCTCAAGGAGGGGGCCTGTGACAGATACGCAGTATTTT
V gene: TRBV5-1; clone size: .; D gene: .; J gene: TRBJ2-7; CDR3 protein: CASSLAVARRTYEQYF; CDR3 DNA: TGCGCCAGCAGCTTAGCAGTCGCTAGAAGAACCTACGAGCAGTACTTC
V gene: TRBV19; clone size: once; D gene: TRBD2; J gene: TRBJ2-7; CDR3 protein: CASKKAGEGEQYF; CDR3 DNA: TGTGCCAGTAAGAAAGCGGGAGAGGGCGAGCAGTACTTC
V gene: TRBV28; clone size: .; D gene: TRBD2; J gene: TRBJ2-1; CDR3 protein: CASSLWSSGSRMDNEQFF; CDR3 DNA: TGTGCCAGCAGTTTATGGTCTAGCGGGAGTAGGATGGACAATGAGCAGTTCTTC
V gene: TRBV4-1; clone size: once; D gene: TRBD1; J gene: TRBJ1-6; CDR3 protein: CASSQTGGSYNSPLHF; CDR3 DNA: TGCGCCAGCAGCCAAACAGGGGGCTCCTATAATTCACCCCTCCACTTT